A selection of T cell receptor beta chains follows, all from one sample in a study of low-dose radiotherapy and immunotherapy resistance in tumors. TCRdb used MiXCR to reprocess the reads, holding one entry per CDR3 protein. The data hold about 35,000 distinct CDR3 sequences, with around 21% observed a single time. Sample: PBMCs, taken after low-dose radiotherapy plus immunotherapy. These TCRs come from a female donor with ovarian cancer. The CDR3 runs from the conserved cysteine through the conserved F or W. The D gene is left open where the match is weak. Size is stated for part of the rows, as once, few or many counts, or as a class when the clone is expanded.

>-|TRBJ2-1|-|TRBV5-3
CASSLGAGSLDEQFF
TGTGCCAGCAGCTTGGGGGCAGGGTCCCTGGATGAGCAGTTCTTC
>-|TRBJ1-1|many|TRBV30
CAWSVTENTEAFF
TGTGCCTGGAGTGTAACCGAGAACACTGAAGCTTTCTTT
>TRBD1|TRBJ1-2|many|TRBV2
CASSEEGGRGLRNYGYTF
TGTGCCAGCAGTGAGGAAGGGGGCAGGGGGCTCCGAAACTATGGCTACACCTTC
>-|TRBJ2-3|few|TRBV5-1
CASSLGERGTDTQYF
TGCGCCAGCAGCTTGGGAGAACGAGGCACAGATACGCAGTATTTT
>-|TRBJ1-5|many|TRBV9
CASSVDRDNQPQHF
TGTGCCAGCAGCGTAGACAGGGACAATCAGCCCCAGCATTTT
>TRBD2|TRBJ2-3|-|TRBV20-1
CSAPEWRESTDTQYF
TGCAGTGCCCCTGAGTGGCGGGAGAGCACAGATACGCAGTATTTT
>-|TRBJ2-1|many|TRBV10-3
CAISYLNEQFF
TGTGCCATCAGTTATTTAAATGAGCAGTTCTTC
>TRBD2|TRBJ2-2|many|TRBV5-1
CASSPAQGGTGELFF
TGCGCCAGCAGTCCAGCGCAGGGAGGGACCGGGGAGCTGTTTTTT
>-|TRBJ1-4|many|TRBV20-1
CSARDQSRSRAEKLFF
TGCAGTGCTAGAGATCAGAGCCGGAGCAGGGCTGAAAAACTGTTTTTT
>-|TRBJ1-2|many|TRBV19
CASSMRGNYGYTF
TGTGCCAGTAGTATGAGGGGAAACTATGGCTACACCTTC
>-|TRBJ2-5|many|TRBV19
CASNPGRSETQYF
TGTGCCAGTAATCCGGGGCGGTCGGAGACCCAGTACTTC
>-|TRBJ2-1|many|TRBV7-9
CASSPAGASYNEQFF
TGTGCCAGCAGCCCAGCAGGGGCCTCCTACAATGAGCAGTTCTTC
>-|TRBJ2-2|many|TRBV30
CAWSEGVPGELFF
TGTGCCTGGAGTGAGGGGGTCCCCGGGGAGCTGTTTTTT
>TRBD2|TRBJ2-7|many|TRBV28
CASTPLGLAGIYEQYF
TGTGCCAGCACCCCGCTCGGACTAGCGGGAATCTACGAGCAGTACTTC